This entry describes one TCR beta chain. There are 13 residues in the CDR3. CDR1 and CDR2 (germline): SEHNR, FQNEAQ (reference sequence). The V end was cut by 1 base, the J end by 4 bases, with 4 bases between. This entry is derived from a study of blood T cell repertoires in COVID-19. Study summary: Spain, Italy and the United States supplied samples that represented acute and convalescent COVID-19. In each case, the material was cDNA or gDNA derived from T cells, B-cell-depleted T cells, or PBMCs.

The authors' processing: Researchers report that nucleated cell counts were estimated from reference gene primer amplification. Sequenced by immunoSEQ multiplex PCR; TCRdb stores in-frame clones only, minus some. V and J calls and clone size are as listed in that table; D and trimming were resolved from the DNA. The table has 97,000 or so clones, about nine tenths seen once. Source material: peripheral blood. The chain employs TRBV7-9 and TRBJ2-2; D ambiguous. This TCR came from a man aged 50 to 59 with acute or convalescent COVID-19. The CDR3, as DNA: TGTGCCAGCAGCTTAGTGAGCACCGGGGAGCTGTTTTTT. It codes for CASSLVSTGELFF.